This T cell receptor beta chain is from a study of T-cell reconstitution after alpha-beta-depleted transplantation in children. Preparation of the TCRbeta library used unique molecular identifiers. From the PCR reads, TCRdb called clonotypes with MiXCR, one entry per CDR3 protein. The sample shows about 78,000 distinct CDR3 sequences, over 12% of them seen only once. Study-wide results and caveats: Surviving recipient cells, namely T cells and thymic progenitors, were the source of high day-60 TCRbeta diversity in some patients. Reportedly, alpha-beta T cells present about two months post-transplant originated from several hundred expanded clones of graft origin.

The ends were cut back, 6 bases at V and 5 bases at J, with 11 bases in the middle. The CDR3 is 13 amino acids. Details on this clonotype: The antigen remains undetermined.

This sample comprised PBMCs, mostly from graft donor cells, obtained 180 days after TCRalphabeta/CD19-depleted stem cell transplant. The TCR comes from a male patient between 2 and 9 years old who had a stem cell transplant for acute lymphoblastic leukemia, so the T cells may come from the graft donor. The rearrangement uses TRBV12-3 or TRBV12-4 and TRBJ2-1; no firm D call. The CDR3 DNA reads TGTGCCAGCAGAACGACAATAAACAATGAGCAGTTCTTC. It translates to CASRTTINNEQFF.